What follows are 29 T cell receptor beta chains derived from one specimen sequenced in a study of cytomegalovirus exposure and HLA in healthy donors. Generated by immunoSEQ multiplex PCR, the TCRdb table keeps only in-frame clones and is missing some. The sample includes 110,000 to 150,000 clones, roughly 90% seen only once; the top ten take 0.6% to 0.8%. The sample consisted of PBMCs. These receptors were obtained from a man aged 18 to 30 in good health and CMV-seronegative.

The rearrangement joins TRBV6-1 to TRBJ1-2; 7 bases line up with TRBD1. The CDR3 runs 14 residues. The V segment lost 4 bases and the J segment 4 bases; nucleotides outside the gene matches: 6. From germline, CDR1 is MNHNS and CDR2 SASEGT. CDR3 amino acids: CASSGTGTVYGYTF. In nucleotides, the CDR3 is TGTGCCAGCAGTGGAACCGGGACAGTCTATGGCTACACCTTC.

The V call is TRBV5-4, the J call TRBJ1-1; 7 bases match TRBD1. Germline V gene data show CDR1 as SGHNT and CDR2 as YYREEE (reference sequence). This CDR3 has 15 residues. V was clipped by 6 bases and J by 2 bases; unmatched bases: 10. The DNA for the CDR3 is TGTGCCAGCACCGATCCGGGACAGTTAAACACTGAAGCTTTCTTT. Translation gives CASTDPGQLNTEAFF. Using reference TRBV5-4 and TRBJ1-1 for the parts outside the CDR3, the full variable domain is ETGVTQSPTHLIKTRGQQVTLRCSSQSGHNTVSWYQQALGQGPQFIFQYYREEENGRGNFPPRFSGLQFPNYSSELNVNALELDDSALYLCASTDPGQLNTEAFFGQGTRLTVV.

In this sample, this clone turned up once. This rearrangement joins TRBV6-1 to TRBJ1-2, with 10 bases identical to TRBD1. V dropped 5 bases and J dropped 1; count of bases not matched to a gene: 4. Germline CDR1 MNHNS, CDR2 SASEGT. CDR3 length: 15 amino acids. CDR3 coding DNA: TGTGCCAGCAGTTCCCGGGACAGGGGTAACTATGGCTACACCTTC. This codes for CASSSRDRGNYGYTF.

The CDR3 region is CASSVLDGGAETQYF. The CDR3 DNA follows: TGTGCCAGCAGCGTGTTGGATGGGGGCGCAGAGACCCAGTACTTC. The chain combines TRBV7-7 with TRBJ2-5; maybe TRBD1 (6 bases). V lost 5 bases and J lost 4, with 17 bases in between. Germline values: CDR1 SSHAT, CDR2 FNYEAQ (reference sequence). The CDR3 runs 15 residues.

This clone was recorded once. J is TRBJ2-1 and V is TRBV9, with D unclear. Looked up from germline, CDR1 is SGDLS and CDR2 is YYNGEE. The V and J ends lost 1 base and 6 bases respectively, with 8 bases between them. The CDR3 spans 13 residues. The DNA of the CDR3 is TGTGCCAGCAGCGTACCTAGTAGCAATGAGCAGTTCTTC. Its translation: CASSVPSSNEQFF.

V usage is TRBV19 and J usage is TRBJ1-1; TRBD1 matches at 9 bases. In germline, CDR1 is LNHDA, CDR2 SQIVND (reference sequence). The CDR3 has 14 residues. The V and J ends lost 8 bases and 0 bases, in that order; junction bases with no gene match: 4. DNA of the CDR3: TGTGCCAGTCAAGGGACAGGGATGAACACTGAAGCTTTCTTT. Amino acid sequence: CASQGTGMNTEAFF.

This clone appeared a few times. The rearrangement links TRBV14 to TRBJ1-2; D uncertain. The CDR3 runs 14 residues. V lost 0 bases to trimming and J lost 8 bases, with 13 bases between them. From germline, CDR1 is SGHDN and CDR2 FVKESK. The CDR3 nucleotides are TGTGCCAGCAGCCAAGAGTCTTTAGGGAGAGGCTACACCTTC. Its protein product is CASSQESLGRGYTF.

V usage is TRBV4-3 and J usage is TRBJ1-5, with D possibly TRBD1 on 6 matching bases. V gave up 0 bases and J gave up 5 bases, with 14 bases separating them. The CDR3 extends over 16 amino acids. Germline loops: CDR1 LGHNA, CDR2 YSLEER. The CDR3 spells CASSQDRGGAHQPQHF. DNA of the CDR3: TGCGCCAGCAGCCAAGATCGAGGGGGGGCGCATCAGCCCCAGCATTTT.

The chain is built from TRBV6-6 and TRBJ2-1; unclear D gene. The CDR3 spans 15 residues. V was clipped by 0 bases and J by 0 bases, with 6 bases between them. The germline CDR1 and CDR2 sequences are MNHNY and SVGAGI (reference sequence). The CDR3 coding sequence is TGTGCCAGCAGTTACTCTGGAGACTCCTACAATGAGCAGTTCTTC. Its translation: CASSYSGDSYNEQFF.

This chain links TRBV19 with TRBJ1-1; D uncertain. The V gene's germline CDR1 is LNHDA and CDR2 SQIVND (reference sequence). V gave up 5 bases and J gave up 2 bases, with 9 bases separating them. This CDR3 has 13 amino acids. The CDR3 DNA follows: TGTGCCAGTAGTTGGCAGATTAACACTGAAGCTTTCTTT. Protein sequence: CASSWQINTEAFF.

The chain couples TRBV27 to TRBJ1-1; perhaps TRBD1 as D (5 bases). Germline lookup yields CDR1 MNHEY and CDR2 SMNVEV (reference sequence). The V gene lost 6 bases and the J gene lost 3 bases, with 11 bases spanning the gap. CDR3 length equals 13 residues. The CDR3 nucleotides are TGTGCCAGCAGGCTCCGCAGGGACACTGAAGCTTTCTTT. Translated: CASRLRRDTEAFF.

This rearrangement joins TRBV29-1 to TRBJ1-5, with 7 bases matching TRBD1. Germline V lookup: CDR1 SQVTM, CDR2 ANQGSEA. V lost 4 bases and J lost 5; bases outside the gene matches: 5. The CDR3 covers 13 residues. The CDR3 coding sequence is TGCAGCGTTGCGACAGGGAAAGATCAGCCCCAGCATTTT. Translating it yields CSVATGKDQPQHF.

The chain recombines TRBV11-3 with TRBJ2-1; 9 nucleotides agree with TRBD2. The CDR3 length is 16 residues. Trimming took 5 bases from V and 0 from J; bases not matched to a gene: 5. CDR1 is SGHNT, CDR2 YENEEA, per germline. CDR3 in amino acids: CASSGIAGASYNEQFF. The CDR3 coding sequence is TGTGCCAGCAGCGGAATAGCGGGGGCCTCCTACAATGAGCAGTTCTTC.

The chain joins TRBV5-1 to TRBJ2-1; 8 bases are a match to TRBD2. The CDR3 sequence is 15 residues long. CDR1 is SGHRS and CDR2 is YFSETQ in the germline V gene. V shed 3 bases and J 2 bases; nucleotides not matched to a gene: 4. CDR3 region: CASSSSGGTYNEQFF. CDR3 nucleotides: TGCGCCAGCAGCTCAAGCGGGGGAACCTACAATGAGCAGTTCTTC.

The chain recombines TRBV5-1 with TRBJ2-2; 8 positions agree with TRBD1. Trimming removed 0 bases from V and 4 bases from J; junction bases left unmatched: 2. Germline loops: CDR1 SGHRS, CDR2 YFSETQ. The CDR3 is 15 amino acids. The CDR3 is CASSLGQGTTGELFF. CDR3 nucleotide sequence: TGCGCCAGCAGCTTGGGACAGGGGACCACCGGGGAGCTGTTTTTT.

The J gene is TRBJ2-3, the V gene TRBV5-1, with 10 bases aligning to TRBD1. The germline CDR1 and CDR2 sequences are SGHRS and YFSETQ. The CDR3 contains 16 residues. V dropped 3 bases and J dropped 3; count of bases not matched to a gene: 7. The CDR3 DNA reads TGCGCCAGCAGCTACCGGGACAGGGGAGGGACAGATACGCAGTATTTT. Translated: CASSYRDRGGTDTQYF.

This chain connects TRBV27 to TRBJ2-1; D is possibly TRBD1 (6 bases). CDR1 and CDR2 from the germline V gene are MNHEY and SMNVEV (reference sequence). This CDR3 spans 14 amino acids. V was pared by 5 bases and J by 0 bases, with 8 bases between. The CDR3 loop is CASSQGSSYNEQFF. The CDR3 DNA reads TGTGCCAGCAGTCAGGGGAGCTCCTACAATGAGCAGTTCTTC.

The chain is built from TRBV11-3 and TRBJ2-2; 10 nucleotides match TRBD1. This CDR3 is 18 amino acids long. After removal of 5 bases from V and 2 bases from J, the junction contained 11 bases not matched to a gene. The V gene's germline CDR1 is SGHNT and CDR2 YENEEA. CDR3 nucleotide sequence: TGTGCCAGCAGCGGGGACAGGGGCCACCCTGTAAACACCGGGGAGCTGTTTTTT. Its protein product is CASSGDRGHPVNTGELFF.

The chain uses TRBV6-1 and TRBJ2-7, with D perhaps matching TRBD2 (5 bases). The CDR3 contains 12 residues. The V end was cut by 8 bases, the J end by 1 base, with 9 bases between. The germline CDR1 and CDR2 sequences are MNHNS and SASEGT. The CDR3 loop is CASSPGSYEQYV. CDR3 nucleotide sequence: TGTGCCAGCTCCCCGGGATCCTACGAGCAGTACGTC.

This clone was recorded only once. J is TRBJ1-3 and V is TRBV11-3; D not certain. Germline loops: CDR1 SGHNT, CDR2 YENEEA. The CDR3 totals 15 residues. Trimming left V 1 base short and J 0 bases short, with 7 bases between. CDR3 in DNA: TGTGCCAGCAGCTTAGGTGGGCGCTCTGGAAACACCATATATTTT. It is translated as CASSLGGRSGNTIYF.

This clone was seen just once. The gene calls are TRBV6-1 and TRBJ2-1; maybe TRBD1 (6 bases). V gave up 4 bases and J gave up 5 bases, with 9 bases separating them. This CDR3 has 13 residues. Germline V gene lookup returns CDR1 MNHNS and CDR2 SASEGT. The CDR3 region has the DNA TGTGCCAGCAGTGGGACAGTAGACAATGAGCAGTTCTTC. It yields the protein CASSGTVDNEQFF.

This clone was found once. The chain couples TRBV28 to TRBJ1-2; maybe TRBD1 (6 bases). This CDR3 spans 14 amino acids. The germline gives CDR1 MDHEN, CDR2 SYDVKM. V lost 3 bases to trimming and J lost 4 bases, with 12 bases between them. The CDR3 is CASSFGVGGYGYTF. DNA for the CDR3: TGTGCCAGCAGTTTCGGGGTAGGGGGCTATGGCTACACCTTC.

The chain links TRBV7-9 to TRBJ1-2; 9 nucleotides line up with TRBD1. V shed 5 bases, J shed 2 bases, and the junction held 9 bases outside the gene matches. This CDR3 contains 16 residues. Germline CDR1 and CDR2: SEHNR and FQNEAQ (reference sequence). The CDR3 DNA sequence: TGTGCCAGCAGCCTACGGGACAGGGATTTGAACTATGGCTACACCTTC. It translates to CASSLRDRDLNYGYTF.

V usage is TRBV5-1 and J usage is TRBJ1-4; D is unresolved. V lost 6 bases to trimming and J lost 7 bases, with 13 bases between them. Germline V CDR1 and CDR2: SGHRS, YFSETQ. This CDR3 has 13 amino acids. The CDR3, as DNA: TGCGCCAGCACCTTTCTCCCTACTGAAAAACTGTTTTTT. Residues: CASTFLPTEKLFF.

The gene calls are TRBV30 and TRBJ2-1; 11 bases are a match to TRBD2. The CDR3 loop spans 15 amino acids. V shed 3 bases, J shed 5 bases, and the junction held 6 bases outside the gene matches. Germline CDR1 GTSNPN, CDR2 SVGIG (reference sequence). CDR3 residues: CAWSRGTSGDNEQFF. The CDR3 coding sequence is TGTGCCTGGAGCCGCGGGACTAGCGGTGACAATGAGCAGTTCTTC.

This clone showed up many times. This chain uses TRBV6-1 with TRBJ1-5; the D gene is possibly TRBD1 (6 bases). Germline V gene sequence: CDR1 MNHNS, CDR2 SASEGT. The CDR3 is made up of 13 amino acids. Trimming cost V 4 bases and J 6 bases, with 10 bases left between them. DNA of the CDR3: TGTGCCAGCAGTGGGACGACAGGTCAGCCCCAGCATTTT. Residues: CASSGTTGQPQHF.

The V call is TRBV9, the J call TRBJ1-2; a weak D match, TRBD1 (6 bases). Germline lookup yields CDR1 SGDLS and CDR2 YYNGEE. Trimming stripped 0 bases from V and 1 base from J, with 10 bases between. This CDR3 comprises 15 residues. CDR3 in DNA: TGTGCCAGCAGCGTAGCAGGGGCCAATAACTATGGCTACACCTTC. The encoded protein is CASSVAGANNYGYTF.

The chain employs TRBV5-5 and TRBJ1-5, with 9 bases fitting TRBD1. Unmatched junction bases numbered 2, after V lost 4 bases and J lost 3 bases. Looked up from germline, CDR1 is SGHKS and CDR2 is YYEKEE (reference sequence). There are 14 residues in the CDR3. The CDR3 DNA sequence: TGTGCCAGCAGCGGGACAGGGAACAATCAGCCCCAGCATTTT. Protein: CASSGTGNNQPQHF.

V is TRBV19 and J is TRBJ2-1, with D hard to call. CDR1 and CDR2 (germline): LNHDA, SQIVND (reference sequence). The CDR3 is 16 residues long. V dropped 5 bases and J dropped 0 bases, with 14 bases sitting between them. The CDR3 sequence is CASSPLSTSSYNEQFF. Here the CDR3 DNA reads TGTGCCAGTAGTCCACTTAGCACGAGCTCCTACAATGAGCAGTTCTTC.